These 22 T cell receptor beta chains share one sample of origin, sequenced in a study of blood T cell repertoires in COVID-19. Assay: immunoSEQ multiplex PCR; the TCRdb copy retains only in-frame clones and omits some. The table lists tens of thousands of clones, around 80% of them singletons. What was sequenced was peripheral blood. The receptors stem from a young man with COVID-19, enrolled during active disease.

The J gene is TRBJ2-7, the V gene TRBV2; 8 bases map to TRBD2. The CDR3 runs to 16 residues. Germline lookup yields CDR1 SNHLY and CDR2 FYNNEI. V lost 8 bases to trimming and J lost 6 bases; unmatched junction nucleotides: 18. Written as DNA, the CDR3 is TGTGCCAGCGGGAAGGGTGTAGCGGGATTAACTACCGAGCAGTACTTC. It translates to CASGKGVAGLTTEQYF.

The chain has TRBV5-4 and TRBJ1-2; possible D gene TRBD1, 6 bases. Germline V gene lookup returns CDR1 SGHNT and CDR2 YYREEE (reference sequence). V dropped 4 bases and J dropped 5 bases, with 12 bases sitting between them. CDR3 length: 13 residues. This chain's CDR3 is CASSPETGYGYTF. CDR3 nucleotides: TGTGCCAGCAGCCCTGAGACAGGATATGGCTACACCTTC.

The chain is built from TRBV4-2 and TRBJ1-2, with TRBD1 matching over 8 bases. Trimming cost V 1 base and J 4 bases; bases outside gene matches: 11. In germline, CDR1 is LGHNA, CDR2 YNFKEQ. The CDR3 is made up of 17 amino acids. This CDR3 reads CASSQGPLRDRFYGYTF. CDR3 DNA sequence: TGTGCCAGCAGCCAAGGGCCGCTCCGGGACAGGTTCTATGGCTACACCTTC.

V usage is TRBV4-1 and J usage is TRBJ1-4; D is unresolved. V lost 6 bases to trimming and J lost 8 bases, with 19 bases between them. CDR3 length: 15 residues. Germline lookup yields CDR1 MGHRA and CDR2 YSYEKL. The CDR3 DNA reads TGCGCCAGCAGGCGAAGAGAGGTAGCTCTCGAAAAACTGTTTTTT. Amino acids: CASRRREVALEKLFF.

CDR3 bases: TGTGCCAGCAGCCTTAGCGGGAGGGCCCAAGAGACCCAGTACTTC. It codes for CASSLSGRAQETQYF. V is TRBV11-2 and J is TRBJ2-5, with TRBD2 matching 11 bases. This CDR3 comprises 15 residues. Germline assignment: CDR1 SGHAT and CDR2 FQNNGV. The J segment lost 1 base and the V segment lost 5 bases, leaving 3 bases of the junction unmatched. Drawing the rest from reference TRBV11-2 and TRBJ2-5, the complete variable domain is EAGVAQSPRYKIIEKRQSVAFWCNPISGHATLYWYQQILGQGPKLLIQFQNNGVVDDSQLPKDRFSAERLKGVDSTLKIQPAKLEDSAVYLCASSLSGRAQETQYFGPGTRLLVL.

This chain links TRBV7-2 with TRBJ2-7; the match to TRBD2 covers 13 bases. This CDR3 has 16 amino acids. Germline loops: CDR1 SGHTA, CDR2 FQGNSA. The V and J ends lost 1 base and 5 bases, in that order; junction bases with no gene match: 5. The CDR3 DNA follows: TGTGCCAGCAGCTTAGAGGGGACTAGCGGGGTCCACGAGCAGTACTTC. This translates into CASSLEGTSGVHEQYF.

This clone was seen more than once but under ten times. This chain joins TRBV12-5 and TRBJ1-2; 8 bases fit TRBD1. From germline, CDR1 is LGHNT and CDR2 FRNRAP. The CDR3 is 18 amino acids. J gave up 3 bases and V 3 bases, and 15 bases lay outside the gene matches. The CDR3, as DNA: TGTGCTAGTGGTTTATCTCGGGGGGTGGCAGGGGGCGACTATGGCTACACCTTC. Translation: CASGLSRGVAGGDYGYTF.

The gene calls are TRBV30 and TRBJ2-1; D unresolved. The CDR3 spans 11 residues. The V end lost 0 bases, the J end lost 8 bases, and 5 bases lay between the germline ends. CDR1 is GTSNPN and CDR2 is SVGIG in the germline V gene (reference sequence). The CDR3 DNA sequence: TGTGCCTGGAGTGTCCAGGATGAGCAGTTCTTC. This gives the protein CAWSVQDEQFF.

The chain uses TRBV7-9 and TRBJ2-2; 9 nucleotides line up with TRBD1. The V gene end was trimmed by 6 bases and the J gene end by 3 bases; junction bases not matched to a gene: 5. In germline, CDR1 is SEHNR, CDR2 FQNEAQ (reference sequence). The CDR3 runs 15 residues. CDR3 residues: CASRGGQGDTGELFF. In nucleotides, the CDR3 is TGTGCCAGCAGGGGGGGACAGGGAGACACCGGGGAGCTGTTTTTT.

The chain couples TRBV6-5 to TRBJ1-1; D gene ambiguous. Trimming stripped 9 bases from V and 5 bases from J, with 7 bases between. The CDR3 is 10 residues long. The germline V gene encodes CDR1 MNHEY and CDR2 SVGAGI. The chain's CDR3 is CASGRTEAFF. DNA of the CDR3: TGTGCCAGTGGGAGGACTGAAGCTTTCTTT.

The chain has TRBV12-3 or TRBV12-4 and TRBJ1-5; D remains ambiguous. The CDR3 length is 13 residues. With 2 bases removed from V and 4 bases from J, the gap between germline ends came to 6 bases. The CDR3 nucleotides read TGTGCCAGCAGTTTATCAGAAAATCAGCCCCAGCATTTT. Translated, it gives CASSLSENQPQHF.

To note about this clone: The sample has other DNA sequences that encode this CDR3 too. The chain is built from TRBV10-3 and TRBJ1-5, with a weak D call TRBD1 (5 bases). Between the trimmed V and J ends, which lost 0 bases and 3 bases, there was a span of 9 bases. CDR1 is ENHRY and CDR2 is SYGVKD in the germline V gene. This CDR3 contains 15 residues. Here the CDR3 reads CAISESMDINQPQHF. CDR3 nucleotides: TGTGCCATCAGTGAGTCAATGGACATCAATCAGCCCCAGCATTTT.

The CDR3 sequence: CASRGQGGNQPQHF. The CDR3 coding sequence is TGTGCCAGTAGAGGACAGGGTGGCAATCAGCCCCAGCATTTT. The V gene is TRBV19, the J gene TRBJ1-5; 8 bases are shared with TRBD1. Germline V gives CDR1 LNHDA, CDR2 SQIVND (reference sequence). This CDR3 region has 14 residues. V shed 6 bases, J shed 2 bases, and the junction held 3 bases outside the gene matches. Full variable domain (remainder filled in from reference TRBV19 and TRBJ1-5): DGGITQSPKYLFRKEGQNVTLSCEQNLNHDAMYWYRQDPGQGLRLIYYSQIVNDFQKGDIAEGYSVSREKKESFPLTVTSAQKNPTAFYLCASRGQGGNQPQHFGDGTRLSIL.

The chain couples TRBV6-6 to TRBJ1-6, with D possibly being TRBD1 (6 bases). Germline values: CDR1 MNHNY, CDR2 SVGAGI (reference sequence). The CDR3 has 13 residues. Trimming left V 6 bases short and J 7 bases short, with 10 bases between. CDR3 sequence (DNA): TGTGCCAGCAGACAGGGCGAGAATTCACCCCTCCACTTT. Translated: CASRQGENSPLHF.

In its sample, this clone was seen once. This chain uses TRBV6-5 with TRBJ1-2; D possibly corresponds to TRBD1 (6 bases). Germline CDR1 and CDR2: MNHEY and SVGAGI. The CDR3 runs to 15 residues. The V gene lost 6 bases and the J gene lost 4 bases, with 18 bases spanning the gap. The CDR3 DNA reads as TGTGCCAGCAGAGGGGGGGGTGAGGGATCCTATGGCTACACCTTC. Amino acid sequence: CASRGGGEGSYGYTF.

In its sample, this clone was seen once. The chain uses TRBV11-3 and TRBJ2-3, with 7 nucleotides matching TRBD1. V lost 5 bases to trimming and J lost 5 bases; unmatched junction nucleotides: 7. Germline loops: CDR1 SGHNT, CDR2 YENEEA. The CDR3 sequence is 14 residues long. CDR3 bases: TGTGCCAGCAGCCCGGGACAGCCCGAAGATACGCAGTATTTT. Translation: CASSPGQPEDTQYF.

The chain joins TRBV6-2 or TRBV6-3 to TRBJ1-5; D is undetermined. There are 15 residues in the CDR3. V was pared by 2 bases and J by 0 bases, with 8 bases between. Germline V lookup: CDR1 MNHEY, CDR2 SVGEGT. CDR3 residues: CASSYRDYSNQPQHF. CDR3 nucleotides: TGTGCCAGCAGTTACCGGGATTATAGCAATCAGCCCCAGCATTTT.

The chain uses TRBV28 and TRBJ1-1; D is perhaps TRBD1 (5 bases). The CDR3 totals 16 residues. Per germline, CDR1 MDHEN and CDR2 SYDVKM. V lost 6 bases and J 1 base, leaving 18 bases between the germline ends. CDR3 bases: TGTGCCAGCAGCCCCCTTTCCGGGGGATGGAACACTGAAGCTTTCTTT. Encoded protein: CASSPLSGGWNTEAFF.

This chain joins TRBV11-3 and TRBJ2-7; TRBD1 might be the D (5 bases). V lost 1 base and J 0 bases, leaving 10 bases between the germline ends. CDR3 size: 15 residues. The germline CDR1 and CDR2 sequences are SGHNT and YENEEA. Here the CDR3 DNA reads TGTGCCAGCAGCTTAGGGGGCAGCAACTCCTACGAGCAGTACTTC. Amino acid sequence: CASSLGGSNSYEQYF. Supplemented by reference TRBV11-3 and TRBJ2-7, the full variable domain reads EAGVVQSPRYKIIEKKQPVAFWCNPISGHNTLYWYLQNLGQGPELLIRYENEEAVDDSQLPKDRFSAERLKGVDSTLKIQPAELGDSAVYLCASSLGGSNSYEQYFGPGTRLTVT.

This chain links TRBV5-1 with TRBJ2-1; tentatively, D is TRBD1 (6 bases). There are 14 residues in the CDR3. V lost 4 bases and J 7 bases, leaving 15 bases between the germline ends. Germline V gene lookup returns CDR1 SGHRS and CDR2 YFSETQ. DNA for the CDR3: TGCGCCAGCAGCCCAAGCCTCAGGGGAAATGAGCAGTTCTTC. As protein: CASSPSLRGNEQFF.

V gene TRBV6-1 combines with J gene TRBJ1-1, with 10 bases identical to TRBD1. This CDR3 spans 15 amino acids. V trimming: 5 bases; J trimming: 1 base; junction bases outside the gene matches: 4. Looked up from germline, CDR1 is MNHNS and CDR2 is SASEGT. The CDR3 sequence is CASSPGQGRNTEAFF. DNA for the CDR3: TGTGCCAGCAGTCCGGGACAGGGGAGGAACACTGAAGCTTTCTTT.

The V call is TRBV7-9, the J call TRBJ2-1, with D perhaps matching TRBD2 (6 bases). V shed 5 bases and J shed 13 bases, with 12 bases lying between them. The CDR3 spans 11 residues. From germline, CDR1 is SEHNR and CDR2 FQNEAQ (reference sequence). CDR3 sequence reads: CASSVVGGQFF. In nucleotides, the CDR3 is TGTGCCAGCAGCGTCGTGGGGGGACAGTTCTTC.